The rows below give T cell receptor beta chains drawn from one sample of a study of graft-versus-host responses after intestinal transplantation. This table comes from immunoSEQ multiplex PCR, and its TCRdb copy is limited to in-frame clones, with some not included. The sample shows approximately 97,000 clones, 91% of them seen only once. These receptors have no identified antigens. The input for sequencing was unstimulated CD4+ T cells sorted from spleen or lymph node cells, taken before transplant. Receptor source: a human donor who was the organ donor for an intestinal transplant. Both conserved end residues are part of each CDR3. Fields, in order: V gene, clone size, J gene, CDR3 protein. Clone size is not always given. Where it is, it says once, few, many or a class for expanded clones.

v_gene: TRBV20-1
abundance: once
j_gene: TRBJ1-2
CDR3aa: CSAAIYGYTF

v_gene: TRBV7-9
abundance: NA
j_gene: TRBJ2-1
CDR3aa: CASSPGDSSYNEQFF

v_gene: TRBV27
abundance: NA
j_gene: TRBJ2-2
CDR3aa: CASSYSRQGSRELFF

v_gene: TRBV5-4
abundance: NA
j_gene: TRBJ2-3
CDR3aa: CASSLSGGSTDTQYF

v_gene: TRBV10-3
abundance: NA
j_gene: TRBJ2-7
CDR3aa: CATKTGEPYEQYF

v_gene: TRBV4-2
abundance: NA
j_gene: TRBJ1-4
CDR3aa: CASSPLTQGNEKLFF

v_gene: TRBV9
abundance: once
j_gene: TRBJ1-3
CDR3aa: CASSVEGANTIYF

v_gene: TRBV15
abundance: NA
j_gene: TRBJ2-5
CDR3aa: CATSRDQGAGETQYF

v_gene: TRBV19
abundance: few
j_gene: TRBJ2-7
CDR3aa: CASSIKTGGKSEQYF

v_gene: TRBV19
abundance: NA
j_gene: TRBJ1-5
CDR3aa: CASSRQGSNQPQHF

v_gene: TRBV18
abundance: NA
j_gene: TRBJ1-4
CDR3aa: CASSHRDSVEKLFF

v_gene: TRBV18
abundance: NA
j_gene: TRBJ2-7
CDR3aa: CASSLEFTYEQYF

v_gene: TRBV7-2
abundance: NA
j_gene: TRBJ2-3
CDR3aa: CASAPGGGGPSTDTQYF

v_gene: TRBV7-3
abundance: NA
j_gene: TRBJ2-3
CDR3aa: CASSLSRTSTDTQYF

v_gene: TRBV7-9
abundance: NA
j_gene: TRBJ1-2
CDR3aa: CASSWGGGRPGYGYTF

v_gene: TRBV4-3
abundance: NA
j_gene: TRBJ2-1
CDR3aa: CASSPMTGLAVNEQFF

v_gene: TRBV4-1
abundance: NA
j_gene: TRBJ1-2
CDR3aa: CASSQGRDSGYTF

v_gene: TRBV6-6
abundance: once
j_gene: TRBJ1-5
CDR3aa: CASSYSFGAGGQPQHF

v_gene: TRBV5-1
abundance: NA
j_gene: TRBJ2-7
CDR3aa: CASSHTGESYEQYF

v_gene: TRBV9
abundance: NA
j_gene: TRBJ2-7
CDR3aa: CASSPSSLSYEQYF

v_gene: TRBV27
abundance: once
j_gene: TRBJ1-6
CDR3aa: CASSYDKRISPLHF

v_gene: TRBV5-8
abundance: NA
j_gene: TRBJ2-1
CDR3aa: CASRRLERSYNEQFF

v_gene: TRBV15
abundance: NA
j_gene: TRBJ2-7
CDR3aa: CPGGANEQYF

v_gene: TRBV4-3
abundance: NA
j_gene: TRBJ1-4
CDR3aa: CASSQDVVSHEKLFF

v_gene: TRBV5-8
abundance: NA
j_gene: TRBJ2-7
CDR3aa: CASSLKLGTGAYEQYF

v_gene: TRBV25-1
abundance: NA
j_gene: TRBJ1-2
CDR3aa: CASSAPAGGYTF

v_gene: TRBV6-5
abundance: NA
j_gene: TRBJ2-2
CDR3aa: CASTQRGSGELFF

v_gene: TRBV6-5
abundance: NA
j_gene: TRBJ1-3
CDR3aa: CASSYTSGAGNTIYF

v_gene: TRBV4-2
abundance: once
j_gene: TRBJ2-3
CDR3aa: CASSPVGSPGDTQYF

v_gene: TRBV20-1
abundance: NA
j_gene: TRBJ1-2
CDR3aa: CSASRGGYTF

v_gene: TRBV5-1
abundance: NA
j_gene: TRBJ1-1
CDR3aa: CASRPDRFEGAFF

v_gene: TRBV6-5
abundance: NA
j_gene: TRBJ1-2
CDR3aa: CASSWGRGYGYTF

v_gene: TRBV2
abundance: once
j_gene: TRBJ2-7
CDR3aa: CASSLRAASYEQYF

v_gene: TRBV5-1
abundance: NA
j_gene: TRBJ1-1
CDR3aa: CASRPNEGSNTEAFF

v_gene: TRBV18
abundance: NA
j_gene: TRBJ1-1
CDR3aa: CSSYTPGQGWKTEAFF

v_gene: TRBV15
abundance: once
j_gene: TRBJ1-4
CDR3aa: CATRGGGNEKLFF

v_gene: TRBV9
abundance: NA
j_gene: TRBJ1-1
CDR3aa: CASSGEVRGTEAFF

v_gene: TRBV4-2
abundance: NA
j_gene: TRBJ2-7
CDR3aa: CASSQVGQGLNEQYF

v_gene: TRBV18
abundance: NA
j_gene: TRBJ1-6
CDR3aa: CASSPRQGHSPLHF

v_gene: TRBV19
abundance: NA
j_gene: TRBJ1-4
CDR3aa: CASSSQGRANEKLFF

v_gene: TRBV6-6
abundance: NA
j_gene: TRBJ2-1
CDR3aa: CASSYGGAYNEQFF

v_gene: TRBV4-2
abundance: NA
j_gene: TRBJ2-4
CDR3aa: CASSQEGRGDKNIQYF

v_gene: TRBV27
abundance: NA
j_gene: TRBJ1-5
CDR3aa: CASSLGQGNQPQHF

v_gene: TRBV5-1
abundance: NA
j_gene: TRBJ1-2
CDR3aa: CASSLSTVANYGYTF

v_gene: TRBV4-1
abundance: once
j_gene: TRBJ2-7
CDR3aa: CASSQDLGGREQYF

v_gene: TRBV5-1
abundance: NA
j_gene: TRBJ1-1
CDR3aa: CASSRNRGSPLGWAFF

v_gene: TRBV27
abundance: NA
j_gene: TRBJ1-1
CDR3aa: CASRLQGGAEAFF

v_gene: TRBV29-1
abundance: NA
j_gene: TRBJ1-4
CDR3aa: CSAGQINEKLFF

v_gene: TRBV19
abundance: NA
j_gene: TRBJ1-1
CDR3aa: CASSQGAGNTEAFF

v_gene: TRBV5-4
abundance: NA
j_gene: TRBJ1-4
CDR3aa: CASSTSGAARNEKLFF

v_gene: TRBV29-1
abundance: NA
j_gene: TRBJ1-4
CDR3aa: CSAGGEKLFF

v_gene: TRBV13
abundance: NA
j_gene: TRBJ2-7
CDR3aa: CASSLARNRYYEQYF